This T cell receptor (beta chain) was identified in a study of CD8 T cells in Susac syndrome. CDR3 size: 14 residues. Germline CDR1 and CDR2: SQVTM and ANQGSEA. Trimming shortened V by 2 bases and J by 0 bases, and 8 bases separated the two germline ends. It was treatment-naive patients with stable or active relapsing-remitting disease who made up the multiple sclerosis controls. The CD8+ and CD4+ T cells were negatively isolated, with the TEMRA cells enriched by FACS. A quantity of about 0.5 to 1 ug RNA underwent reverse transcription using random hexamers. Amplification of TCR beta CDR3 by immunoSEQ multiplex PCR spanned 54 Vbeta and 13 Jbeta. In TCRdb, the immunoSEQ multiplex PCR reads were re-called with MiXCR into one record per CDR3 protein. The table has about 300,000 distinct CDR3 sequences, over 75% seen once.

This TCR came from a human donor with multiple sclerosis. The chain is built from TRBV29-1 and TRBJ1-3; D call uncertain. The sample consisted of CD8+ T cells from PBMCs. CDR3: CSVESRSSGNTIYF. The CDR3 DNA sequence: TGCAGCGTTGAAAGCAGGTCCTCTGGAAACACCATATATTTT.